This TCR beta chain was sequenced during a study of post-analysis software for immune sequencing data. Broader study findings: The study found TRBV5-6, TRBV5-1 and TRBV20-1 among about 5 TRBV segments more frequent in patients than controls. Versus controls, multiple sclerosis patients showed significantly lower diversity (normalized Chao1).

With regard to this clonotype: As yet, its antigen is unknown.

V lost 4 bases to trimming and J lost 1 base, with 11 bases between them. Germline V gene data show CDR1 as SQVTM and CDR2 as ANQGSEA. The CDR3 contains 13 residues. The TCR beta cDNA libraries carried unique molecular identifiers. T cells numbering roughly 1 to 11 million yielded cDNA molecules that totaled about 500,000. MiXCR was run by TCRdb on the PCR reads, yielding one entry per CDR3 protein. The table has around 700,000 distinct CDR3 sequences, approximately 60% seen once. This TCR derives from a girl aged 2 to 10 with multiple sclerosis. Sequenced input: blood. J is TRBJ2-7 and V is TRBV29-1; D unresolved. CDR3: CSVVDGRSYEQYF. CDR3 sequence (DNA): TGCAGCGTTGTCGACGGACGGTCCTACGAGCAGTACTTC.